This TCR beta chain is from a study of blood T cell repertoires in COVID-19. In the study overall: Spain, Italy and the United States supplied samples that represented acute and convalescent COVID-19. Sources were T cells, B-cell-depleted T cells, or PBMCs; the material itself was cDNA or gDNA.

This CDR3 comprises 18 residues. Losses at the gene ends were 0 bases for V and 2 bases for J; bases not matched to a gene: 10. The germline V gene encodes CDR1 LGHDT and CDR2 YNNKEL (reference sequence). Original processing methods: Using reference gene primer amplification, nucleated cell counts were estimated. Sequencing was performed with immunoSEQ multiplex PCR; in TCRdb, only in-frame clones are kept and a portion is missing. D and trimming were read from the DNA, whereas the V and J calls and clone size are those reported in that table. The sample includes some 150,000 clones, 75% to 85% of them seen just once. During active infection, Seattle patients enrolled and were then monitored through disease.

The sample consisted of peripheral blood. This clonotype was sampled from a woman aged 55-70 years with COVID-19, enrolled during active disease. The chain carries TRBV3-1 (or the pseudogene TRBV3-2) and TRBJ1-2; 9 nucleotides agree with TRBD1. The DNA of the CDR3 is TGTGCCAGCAGCCAAGATCTTAGGACAGGGGAGGCAAACTATGGCTACACCTTC. It codes for CASSQDLRTGEANYGYTF.